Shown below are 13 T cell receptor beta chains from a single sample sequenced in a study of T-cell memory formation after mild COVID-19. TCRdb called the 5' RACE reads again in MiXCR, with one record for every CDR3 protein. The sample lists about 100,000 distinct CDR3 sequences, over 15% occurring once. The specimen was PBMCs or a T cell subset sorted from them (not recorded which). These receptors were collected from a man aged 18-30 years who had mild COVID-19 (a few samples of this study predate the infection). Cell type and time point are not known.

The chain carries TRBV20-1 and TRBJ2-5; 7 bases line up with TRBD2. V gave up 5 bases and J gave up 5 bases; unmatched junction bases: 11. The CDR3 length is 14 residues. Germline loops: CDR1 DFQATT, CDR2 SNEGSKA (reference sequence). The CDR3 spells CSALSGRAWETQYF. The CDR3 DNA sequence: TGCAGTGCTCTTAGCGGGCGGGCATGGGAGACCCAGTACTTC.

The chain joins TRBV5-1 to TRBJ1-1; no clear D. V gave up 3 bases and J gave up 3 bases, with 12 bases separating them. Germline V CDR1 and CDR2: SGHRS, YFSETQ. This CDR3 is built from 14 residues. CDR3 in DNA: TGCGCCAGCAGCTGGGGAGGAGCGGACACTGAAGCTTTCTTT. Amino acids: CASSWGGADTEAFF.

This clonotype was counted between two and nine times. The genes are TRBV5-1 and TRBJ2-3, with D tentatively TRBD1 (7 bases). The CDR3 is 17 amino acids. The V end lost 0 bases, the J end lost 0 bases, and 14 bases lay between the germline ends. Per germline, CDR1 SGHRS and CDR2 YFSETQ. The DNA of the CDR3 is TGCGCCAGCAGCTTGGAACCACAGGGGACTAGCACAGATACGCAGTATTTT. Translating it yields CASSLEPQGTSTDTQYF.

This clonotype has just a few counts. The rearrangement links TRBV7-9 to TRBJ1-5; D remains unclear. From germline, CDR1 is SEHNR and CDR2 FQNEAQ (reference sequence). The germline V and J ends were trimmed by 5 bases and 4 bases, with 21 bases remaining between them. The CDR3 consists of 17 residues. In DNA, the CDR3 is TGTGCCAGCAGCCCGAAAGGAAGTGGGAGGAGGAATCAGCCCCAGCATTTT. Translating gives CASSPKGSGRRNQPQHF.

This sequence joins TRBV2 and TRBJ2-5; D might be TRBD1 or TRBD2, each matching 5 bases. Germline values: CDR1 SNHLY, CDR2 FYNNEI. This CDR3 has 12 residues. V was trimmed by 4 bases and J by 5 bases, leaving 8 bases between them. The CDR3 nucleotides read TGTGCCAGCAGTGCCGGGACGGAGACCCAGTACTTC. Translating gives CASSAGTETQYF.

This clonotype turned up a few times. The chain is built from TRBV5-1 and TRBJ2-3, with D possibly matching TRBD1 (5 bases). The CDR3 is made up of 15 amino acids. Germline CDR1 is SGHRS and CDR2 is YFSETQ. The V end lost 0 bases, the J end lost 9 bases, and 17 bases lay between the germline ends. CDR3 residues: CASSLAPQGGETQYF. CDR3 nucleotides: TGCGCCAGCAGCTTGGCACCCCAGGGCGGCGAAACGCAGTATTTT.

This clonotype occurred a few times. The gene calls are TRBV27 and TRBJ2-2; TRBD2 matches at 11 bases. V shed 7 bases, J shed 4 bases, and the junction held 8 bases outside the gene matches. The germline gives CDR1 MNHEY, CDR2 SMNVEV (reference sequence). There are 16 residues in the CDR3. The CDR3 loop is CASKGSGGASTGELFF. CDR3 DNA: TGTGCCAGCAAAGGTAGCGGGGGGGCCAGCACCGGGGAGCTGTTTTTT.

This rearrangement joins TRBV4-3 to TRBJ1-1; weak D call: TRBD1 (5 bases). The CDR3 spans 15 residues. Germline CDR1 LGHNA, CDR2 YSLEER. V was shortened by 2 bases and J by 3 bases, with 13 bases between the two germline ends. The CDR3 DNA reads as TGCGCCAGCAGCCAAAACGGGGCAGCGGACACTGAAGCTTTCTTT. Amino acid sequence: CASSQNGAADTEAFF.

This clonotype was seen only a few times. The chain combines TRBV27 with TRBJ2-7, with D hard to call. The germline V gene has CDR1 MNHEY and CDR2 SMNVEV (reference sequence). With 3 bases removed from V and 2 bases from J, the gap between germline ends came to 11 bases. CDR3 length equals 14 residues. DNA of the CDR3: TGTGCCAGCAGTTTGAAGGGTACCCCCTACGAGCAGTACGTC. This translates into CASSLKGTPYEQYV.

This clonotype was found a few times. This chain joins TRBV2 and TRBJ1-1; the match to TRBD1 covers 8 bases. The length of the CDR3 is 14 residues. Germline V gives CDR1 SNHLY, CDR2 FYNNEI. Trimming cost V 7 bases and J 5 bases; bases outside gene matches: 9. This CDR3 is CASMPAGGWTEAFF. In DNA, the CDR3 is TGTGCCAGCATGCCCGCAGGGGGCTGGACTGAAGCTTTCTTT.

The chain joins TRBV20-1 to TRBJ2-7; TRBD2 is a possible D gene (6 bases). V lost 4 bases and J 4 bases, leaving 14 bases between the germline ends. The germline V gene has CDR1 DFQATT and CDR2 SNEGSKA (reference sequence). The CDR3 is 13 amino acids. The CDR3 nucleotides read TGCAGTGCTACGTCCGGGGGAGGTTACGAGCAGTACGTC. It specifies CSATSGGGYEQYV.

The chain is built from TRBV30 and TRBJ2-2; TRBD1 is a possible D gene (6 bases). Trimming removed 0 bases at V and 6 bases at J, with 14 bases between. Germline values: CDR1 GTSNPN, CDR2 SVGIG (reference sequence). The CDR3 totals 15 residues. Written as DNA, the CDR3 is TGTGCCTGGAGTGTACCCGGGACAATAGCCGGGGAGCTGTTTTTT. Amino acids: CAWSVPGTIAGELFF. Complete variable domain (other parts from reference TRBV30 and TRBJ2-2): SQTIHQWPATLVQPVGSPLSLECTVEGTSNPNLYWYRQAAGRGLQLLFYSVGIGQISSEVPQNLSASRPQDRQFILSSKKLLLSDSGFYLCAWSVPGTIAGELFFGEGSRLTVL.

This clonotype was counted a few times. CDR3 sequence reads: CASSRGGGGNEQFF. As DNA, the CDR3 is TGCGCCAGCAGCCGAGGCGGGGGGGGCAATGAGCAGTTCTTC. V gene TRBV4-3 combines with J gene TRBJ2-1; TRBD2 matches 9 bases. The CDR3 is 14 amino acids. The germline V gene encodes CDR1 LGHNA and CDR2 YSLEER. The V gene end was trimmed by 4 bases and the J gene end by 6 bases; junction bases not matched to a gene: 4.